Presented here are 9 T cell receptor beta chains from one specimen sequenced in a study of blood T cell repertoires in COVID-19. Using immunoSEQ multiplex PCR, the repertoire was profiled, and TCRdb retains in-frame clones only, with some absent. The sample carries approximately 380,000 clones, 85% recorded once. The sample taken for sequencing was peripheral blood. The receptors come from a woman aged 18-29 years with acute or convalescent COVID-19.

The chain employs TRBV2 and TRBJ2-7; 9 bases align to TRBD2. The CDR3 runs to 13 residues. CDR1 SNHLY and CDR2 FYNNEI come from the germline V gene. The V segment lost 5 bases and the J segment 6 bases; nucleotides outside the gene matches: 5. This CDR3 is CASSIAGEGEQYF. The CDR3, as DNA: TGTGCCAGCAGTATAGCGGGGGAGGGCGAGCAGTACTTC. The full variable domain, its missing parts supplied by reference TRBV2 and TRBJ2-7, is EPEVTQTPSHQVTQMGQEVILRCVPISNHLYFYWYRQILGQKVEFLVSFYNNEISEKSEIFDDQFSVERPDGSNFTLKIRSTKLEDSAMYFCASSIAGEGEQYFGPGTRLTVT.

This rearrangement joins TRBV4-1 to TRBJ1-2, with D hard to call. CDR1 MGHRA and CDR2 YSYEKL come from the germline V gene. The ends were cut back, 0 bases at V and 3 bases at J, with 8 bases in the middle. The CDR3 has 14 amino acids. Here the CDR3 DNA reads TGCGCCAGCAGCCAAGATGAGGGTTACTATGGCTACACCTTC. Encoded protein: CASSQDEGYYGYTF.

This clone was detected a few times. This chain connects TRBV2 to TRBJ1-4; D ambiguous. This CDR3 region has 14 residues. V gave up 7 bases and J gave up 5 bases, with 14 bases separating them. Germline loops: CDR1 SNHLY, CDR2 FYNNEI. The DNA for the CDR3 is TGTGCCAGCAACGAGGGCAGCCAAAATGAAAAACTGTTTTTT. This encodes CASNEGSQNEKLFF.

This rearrangement joins TRBV6-5 to TRBJ1-2, with 10 bases that match TRBD1. The CDR3 extends over 14 amino acids. CDR1 MNHEY and CDR2 SVGAGI come from the germline V gene. Unmatched junction bases numbered 5, after V lost 4 bases and J lost 6 bases. CDR3 sequence (DNA): TGTGCCAGCAGTTCGAGACAGGGGGCGGATGGCTACACCTTC. Residues: CASSSRQGADGYTF.

The chain is built from TRBV7-3 and TRBJ2-1, with 9 nucleotides matching TRBD1. This CDR3 is built from 15 residues. Germline trimming cut 5 bases from V and 5 bases from J; bases unmatched to any gene: 7. Germline V gene lookup returns CDR1 SGHTA and CDR2 FQGTGA. CDR3: CASSRDRVADNEQFF. The CDR3 DNA follows: TGTGCCAGCAGCCGGGACAGGGTTGCTGACAATGAGCAGTTCTTC.

The chain is built from TRBV9 and TRBJ2-1; 8 nucleotides line up with TRBD2. The junction had 7 bases not matched to a gene; V was cut back by 1 base and J by 4 bases. The CDR3 has 16 residues. Germline assignment: CDR1 SGDLS and CDR2 YYNGEE. CDR3: CASSVFTSGLYNEQFF. DNA of the CDR3: TGTGCCAGCAGCGTATTTACTAGCGGCCTGTACAATGAGCAGTTCTTC.

Notes on this clone: Within the sample, other DNA sequences also encode this same CDR3. The chain uses TRBV19 and TRBJ2-1; TRBD2 matches at 15 bases. V shed 5 bases, J shed 7 bases, and the junction held 3 bases outside the gene matches. The CDR3 runs to 15 residues. Germline loops: CDR1 LNHDA, CDR2 SQIVND (reference sequence). The CDR3 region has the DNA TGTGCCAGTAGTTTAGGGACTAGCGGGAGGAATGAGCAGTTCTTC. It encodes CASSLGTSGRNEQFF.

The CDR3 DNA follows: TGTGCCAGCAGTTTAGGCCGAATTGAGCTACCTCAGCAGGGGGTCACAGATACGCAGTATTTT. Translated: CASSLGRIELPQQGVTDTQYF. The V call is TRBV27, the J call TRBJ2-3, with TRBD1 matching 7 bases. From germline, CDR1 is MNHEY and CDR2 SMNVEV (reference sequence). J was trimmed by 2 bases and V by 2 bases; bases with no gene match: 22. The CDR3 contains 21 residues.

The chain combines TRBV6-1 with TRBJ1-1, with no clear D. The CDR3 length is 16 residues. The germline gives CDR1 MNHNS, CDR2 SASEGT. V was pared by 2 bases and J by 1 base, with 14 bases between. The CDR3 sequence: CASSEYAPPGNTEAFF. The CDR3 region has the DNA TGTGCCAGCAGTGAATACGCGCCCCCGGGGAACACTGAAGCTTTCTTT.